The 14 T cell receptor beta chains below come from one sample, sequenced in a study of tumor-infiltrating lymphocytes in primary liver carcinoma. Bulk tissue was left unsorted, and RNA and DNA were co-extracted from roughly 20-30 mg of it. Production of TCR beta cDNA used 500 ng total RNA together with a constant-region primer. Investigators got TCR beta libraries out of three nested multiplex PCR rounds, done with slightly modified ARM-PCR. In the first two PCR rounds, TRBV1-TRBV30 forward primers were paired with a C-beta reverse primer, and each round lasted approximately 9 cycles. TCRdb processed the multiplex PCR reads anew with MiXCR; each CDR3 protein has one entry. There are around 60,000 distinct CDR3 sequences in the sample; about 71% occur only once, and around 44% lies in the top ten. The sequencing input was liver tumor tissue from sampling region 4. The subset denotes: tumor region T4, right-lateral pole. These TCRs come from a man aged 35 to 55 with primary liver carcinoma and hepatitis B virus infection.

V and J are TRBV2 and TRBJ2-1; the D is unclear. V was cut by 5 bases and J by 7 bases, with 9 bases left in between. The length of the CDR3 is 12 residues. Looked up from germline, CDR1 is SNHLY and CDR2 is FYNNEI. As DNA, the CDR3 is TGTGCCAGCAGTTCTGGGTTGAATGAGCAGTTCTTC. It yields the protein CASSSGLNEQFF.

Turning to this clonotype: As the CDR3 is not closed by the conserved phenylalanine or tryptophan, this likely results from a read error. The DNA is left out, because the CDR3 cannot be placed on it with certainty; the CDR3 is given as TCRdb lists it. The chain couples TRBV11-2 to TRBJ2-1; the table's D call, TRBD2, has no DNA check behind it. The germline V gene has CDR1 SGHAT and CDR2 FQNNGV. The CDR3 adds up to 16 amino acids, both ends counted. CDR3 amino acids: CASSLELLAGMNERFS.

The chain joins TRBV29-1 to TRBJ2-5; 9 positions match TRBD1. Looked up from germline, CDR1 is SQVTM and CDR2 is ANQGSEA. J was trimmed by 5 bases and V by 4 bases; bases with no gene match: 17. This CDR3 region has 17 residues. The DNA of the CDR3 is TGCAGCGTTGTATTTAAACGAGGACAGGGGCCACATGAGACCCAGTACTTC. Protein sequence: CSVVFKRGQGPHETQYF. Complete variable domain (other parts from reference TRBV29-1 and TRBJ2-5): SAVISQKPSRDICQRGTSLTIQCQVDSQVTMMFWYRQQPGQSLTLIATANQGSEATYESGFVIDKFPISRPNLTFSTLTVSNMSPEDSSIYLCSVVFKRGQGPHETQYFGPGTRLLVL.

In this sample, this clonotype turned up once. A junction boundary mismatches the germline segment, possibly from a read error. The chain joins TRBV4-2 to TRBJ2-7; D could derive from TRBD1 or TRBD2 (5 bases each). Germline CDR1 LGHNA, CDR2 YNFKEQ. The CDR3 loop spans 15 amino acids. In DNA form, the CDR3 reads TGTACCAGCAGCCGAGATAAGGGGAGCGGCTACGAGCAGTACTTC. This encodes CTSSRDKGSGYEQYF.

In the case of this clonotype: Sequence at one end of the junction differs from germline and may be a read error. The rearrangement joins TRBV6-2 or TRBV6-3 to TRBJ2-2, with D maybe TRBD2 (5 bases). The germline V gene encodes CDR1 MNHEY and CDR2 SVGEGT. The CDR3 has 14 residues. The CDR3 DNA is TGTGCCAGCAGTTACACAGTTAACAACGGGGAGCTGTTTTTC. Its protein is CASSYTVNNGELFF.

For this clonotype: At one end, the junction sequence differs from germline, possibly due to a read error. The CDR3 bases are TGTACCATCAGTCCGGGACGTAACTTAGGCACCGGGGAGCTGTTTTTT. Translation: CTISPGRNLGTGELFF. V usage is TRBV10-3 and J usage is TRBJ2-2; D might be TRBD1 or TRBD2, each matching 5 bases. The CDR3 runs to 16 residues. Germline CDR1 is ENHRY and CDR2 is SYGVKD.

This chain joins TRBV6-5 and TRBJ2-1; TRBD2 matches 9 bases. This CDR3 has 14 residues. CDR1 is MNHEY and CDR2 is SVGAGI in the germline V gene. With V trimmed by 5 bases and J by 9 bases, 8 bases remained unmatched. CDR3 in amino acids: CASSPGTSKREQFF. In DNA, the CDR3 is TGTGCCAGCAGTCCCGGGACTAGCAAGCGTGAGCAGTTCTTC.

This clonotype showed up just a few times. V and J are TRBV28 and TRBJ1-5, with a weak D call TRBD1 (5 bases). The CDR3 consists of 14 residues. The germline V gene has CDR1 MDHEN and CDR2 SYDVKM. Trimming shortened V by 2 bases and J by 7 bases, and 12 bases separated the two germline ends. CDR3 region: CASSLHGDGQPQHF. CDR3 bases: TGTGCCAGCAGTTTACATGGGGACGGACAGCCCCAGCATTTT.

A word on this clonotype: Because it lacks the conserved phenylalanine or tryptophan at the end, this CDR3 is likely a read error. The chain carries TRBV6-6 and TRBJ2-7, with a tentative D call TRBD2 (5 bases). V lost 5 bases and J lost 4, with 18 bases in between. Germline values: CDR1 MNHNY, CDR2 SVGAGI (reference sequence). CDR3 size: 15 residues. This CDR3 is CASSHDTYGKYEQYL. CDR3 nucleotide sequence: TGTGCCAGCAGTCACGATACCTACGGGAAATACGAGCAGTACCTC.

A few counts support this clonotype. The conserved phenylalanine or tryptophan normally closing the CDR3 is absent here, so this likely arose from a read error. The chain has TRBV29-1 and TRBJ2-5; D not certain. This CDR3 is 12 amino acids long. The germline V gene has CDR1 SQVTM and CDR2 ANQGSEA. The CDR3 protein is CSVDYNQATQYS. CDR3 DNA: TGCAGCGTTGACTACAACCAAGCGACCCAGTACTCC.

Turning to this clonotype: A much larger clone sits a single nucleotide away, making a read error possible. The chain joins TRBV28 to TRBJ2-7; 9 bases agree with TRBD1. The V gene end was trimmed by 11 bases and the J gene end by 5 bases; junction bases not matched to a gene: 19. Germline assignment: CDR1 MDHEN and CDR2 SYDVKM. The CDR3 covers 16 residues. The chain's CDR3 is CADTLTLGQGCNEQYF. The CDR3 nucleotides read TGTGCCGACACGTTGACCTTGGGACAGGGTTGTAACGAGCAGTACTTC.

Concerning this clonotype itself: A junction end diverges from the germline sequence, so it may reflect a read error. The chain couples TRBV29-1 to TRBJ2-3; D is perhaps TRBD1 or TRBD2 (5 bases each). Germline assignment: CDR1 SQVTM and CDR2 ANQGSEA. The CDR3 extends over 16 amino acids. The CDR3, as DNA: TGCAGCGTTGAAGGGACACAGGAATCTAGCATAGATACGCAGTATTTT. Its protein is CSVEGTQESSIDTQYF.

This clonotype appeared once. DNA of the CDR3: TGTGCCAGCAGTGAAGCGGTAGACGACTACGAGCAGTACTTC. The encoded protein is CASSEAVDDYEQYF. The chain combines TRBV6-1 with TRBJ2-7; D remains ambiguous. In germline, CDR1 is MNHNS, CDR2 SASEGT. The CDR3 loop spans 14 amino acids. Trimming took off 0 bases at V and 3 bases at J, with 9 bases between the two ends.

For this clonotype: The CDR3 end shows no conserved phenylalanine or tryptophan, and so a read error is likely. This chain uses TRBV4-2 with TRBJ1-1; TRBD1 might be the D (6 bases). The germline CDR1 and CDR2 sequences are LGHNA and YNFKEQ. The CDR3 loop spans 17 amino acids. The DNA of the CDR3 is TGCGCCAGAAGCCAAGAGTACGGACAGAGTTTTTGGACTGAAGCTTTCCTT. This gives the protein CARSQEYGQSFWTEAFL.